What follows is one T cell receptor beta chain and its context. Its antigen is not identified. These data come from a study of cytomegalovirus exposure and HLA in healthy donors. Study-level results: Cytomegalovirus association was assigned to around 150 TCR beta chains. Reports indicate that TCR beta sequences accurately predicted the HLA-A and HLA-B alleles of most subjects. It was reported that the classifier diagnosed cytomegalovirus status with high specificity and sensitivity in both the original and validation cohorts.

The PCR was carried out with 60 Vbeta primers and 13 Jbeta primers. TCRdb's copy holds only in-frame clones and misses some; the assay was immunoSEQ multiplex PCR. This table has roughly 150,000 clones, just over 75% appearing once. Trimming shortened V by 7 bases and J by 7 bases, and 11 bases separated the two germline ends. The CDR3 sequence is 12 residues long. CDR1 and CDR2 (germline): MNHNY, SVGAGI (reference sequence). What was sequenced was PBMCs. This TCR was sampled from a man in his forties in good health and CMV-seronegative. The gene calls are TRBV6-6 and TRBJ2-1; D remains ambiguous. CDR3 nucleotides: TGTGCCAGCACGAATTACGAGAATGAGCAGTTCTTC. Amino acids: CASTNYENEQFF.